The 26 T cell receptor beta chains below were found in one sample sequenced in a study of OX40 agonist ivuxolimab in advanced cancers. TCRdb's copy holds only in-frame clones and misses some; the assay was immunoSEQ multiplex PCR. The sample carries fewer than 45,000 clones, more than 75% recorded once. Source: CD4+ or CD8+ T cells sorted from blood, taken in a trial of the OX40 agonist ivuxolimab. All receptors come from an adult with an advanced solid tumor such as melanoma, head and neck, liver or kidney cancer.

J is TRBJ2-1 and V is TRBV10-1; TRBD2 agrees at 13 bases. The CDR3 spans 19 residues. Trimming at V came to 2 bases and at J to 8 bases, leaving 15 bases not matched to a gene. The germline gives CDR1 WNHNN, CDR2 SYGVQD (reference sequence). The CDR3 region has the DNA TGCGCCAGCAGTGAGCCCACCTACCGGACTAGCGGGAGTGGCGATGAGCAGTTCTTC. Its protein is CASSEPTYRTSGSGDEQFF.

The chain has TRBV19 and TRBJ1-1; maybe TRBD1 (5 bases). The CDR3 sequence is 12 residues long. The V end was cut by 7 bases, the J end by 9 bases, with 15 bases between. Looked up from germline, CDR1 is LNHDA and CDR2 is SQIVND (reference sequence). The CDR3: CASIPGGHKAFF. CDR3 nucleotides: TGTGCCAGTATCCCCGGAGGACATAAAGCTTTCTTT.

This CDR3 reads CASSPRLAGEWVNEQFF. CDR3 sequence (DNA): TGTGCCAGTAGCCCCCGGCTAGCGGGAGAGTGGGTAAATGAGCAGTTCTTC. The rearrangement links TRBV19 to TRBJ2-1; TRBD2 matches 10 bases. The CDR3 runs to 17 residues. The junction had 15 bases not matched to a gene; V was cut back by 6 bases and J by 7 bases. Germline assignment: CDR1 LNHDA and CDR2 SQIVND (reference sequence). The full variable domain, its missing parts supplied by reference TRBV19 and TRBJ2-1, is DGGITQSPKYLFRKEGQNVTLSCEQNLNHDAMYWYRQDPGQGLRLIYYSQIVNDFQKGDIAEGYSVSREKKESFPLTVTSAQKNPTAFYLCASSPRLAGEWVNEQFFGPGTRLTVL.

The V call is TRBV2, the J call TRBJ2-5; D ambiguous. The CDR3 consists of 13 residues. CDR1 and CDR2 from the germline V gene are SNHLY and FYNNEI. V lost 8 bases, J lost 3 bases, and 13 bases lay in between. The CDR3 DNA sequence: TGTGCCAGCTCATGGGCGCCTAAAGAGACCCAGTACTTC. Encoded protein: CASSWAPKETQYF.

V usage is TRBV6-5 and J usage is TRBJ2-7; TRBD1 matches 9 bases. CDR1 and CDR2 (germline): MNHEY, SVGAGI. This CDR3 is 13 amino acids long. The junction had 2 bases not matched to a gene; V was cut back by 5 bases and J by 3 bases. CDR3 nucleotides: TGTGCCAGCAGTACGACAGGGGGCTACGAGCAGTACTTC. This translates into CASSTTGGYEQYF.

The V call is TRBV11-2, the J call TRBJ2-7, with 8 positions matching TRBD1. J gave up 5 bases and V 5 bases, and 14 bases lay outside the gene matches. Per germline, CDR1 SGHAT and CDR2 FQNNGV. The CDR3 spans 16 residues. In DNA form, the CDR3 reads TGTGCCAGCAGCATCGGACAGGGAAGGACGCGCCACGAGCAGTACTTC. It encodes CASSIGQGRTRHEQYF.

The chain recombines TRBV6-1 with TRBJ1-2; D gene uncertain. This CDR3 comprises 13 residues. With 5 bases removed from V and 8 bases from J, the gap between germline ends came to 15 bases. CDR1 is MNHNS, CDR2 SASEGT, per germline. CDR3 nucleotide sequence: TGTGCCAGCAGTTATCGGCAGGATGAGGGCTACACCTTC. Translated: CASSYRQDEGYTF.

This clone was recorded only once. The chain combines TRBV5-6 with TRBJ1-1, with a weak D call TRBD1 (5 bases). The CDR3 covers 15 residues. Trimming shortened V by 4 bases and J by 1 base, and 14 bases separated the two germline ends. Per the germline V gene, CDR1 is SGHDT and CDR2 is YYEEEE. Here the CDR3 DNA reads TGTGCCAGCAGCGTAACCCCCGGGACGAACACTGAAGCTTTCTTT. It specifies CASSVTPGTNTEAFF.

CDR3 protein: CASSGSGTGPPEQYF. CDR3 DNA: TGCGCCAGCAGCGGATCCGGGACAGGACCACCCGAGCAGTACTTC. The chain joins TRBV4-1 to TRBJ2-5, with 8 bases lining up with TRBD1. TRBJ2-7 explains the end of the DNA better; the J call may be wrong. The CDR3 has 15 amino acids. Germline V gene data show CDR1 as MGHRA and CDR2 as YSYEKL.

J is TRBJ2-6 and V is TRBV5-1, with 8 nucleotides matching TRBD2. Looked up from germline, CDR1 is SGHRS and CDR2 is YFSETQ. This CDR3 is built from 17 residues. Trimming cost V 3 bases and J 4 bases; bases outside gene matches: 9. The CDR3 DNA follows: TGCGCCAGCAGCTCCCGGTTAGCGGGATCAGGGGCCAACGTCCTGACTTTC. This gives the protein CASSSRLAGSGANVLTF. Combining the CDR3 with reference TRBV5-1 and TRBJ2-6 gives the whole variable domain KAGVTQTPRYLIKTRGQQVTLSCSPISGHRSVSWYQQTPGQGLQFLFEYFSETQRNKGNFPGRFSGRQFSNSRSEMNVSTLELGDSALYLCASSSRLAGSGANVLTFGAGSRLTVL.

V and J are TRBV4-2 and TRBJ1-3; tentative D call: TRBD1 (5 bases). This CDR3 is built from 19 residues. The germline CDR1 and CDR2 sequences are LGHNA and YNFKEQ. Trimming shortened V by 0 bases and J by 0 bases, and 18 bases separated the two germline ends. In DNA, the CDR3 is TGTGCCAGCAGCCAAGAATATAGGTCGGGACTTCTCTCTGGAAACACCATATATTTT. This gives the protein CASSQEYRSGLLSGNTIYF.

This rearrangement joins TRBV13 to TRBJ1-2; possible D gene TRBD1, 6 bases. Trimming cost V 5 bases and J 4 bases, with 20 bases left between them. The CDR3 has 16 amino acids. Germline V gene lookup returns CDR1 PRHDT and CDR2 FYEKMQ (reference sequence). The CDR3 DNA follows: TGTGCCAGCAGCCTAAAGCCCGTCGGGGGCGGCTATGGCTACACCTTC. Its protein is CASSLKPVGGGYGYTF.

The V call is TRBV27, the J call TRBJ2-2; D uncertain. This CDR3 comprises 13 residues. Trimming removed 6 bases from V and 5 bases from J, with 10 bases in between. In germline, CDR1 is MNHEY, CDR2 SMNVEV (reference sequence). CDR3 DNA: TGTGCCAGCAGGAGGCGGTATACCGGGGAGCTGTTTTTT. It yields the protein CASRRRYTGELFF.

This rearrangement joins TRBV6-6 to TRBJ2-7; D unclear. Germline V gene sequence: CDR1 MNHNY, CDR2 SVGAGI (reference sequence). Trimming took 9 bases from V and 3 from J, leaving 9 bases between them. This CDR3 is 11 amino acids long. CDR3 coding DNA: TGTGCCAGTAAAAATGACTACGAGCAGTACTTC. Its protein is CASKNDYEQYF.

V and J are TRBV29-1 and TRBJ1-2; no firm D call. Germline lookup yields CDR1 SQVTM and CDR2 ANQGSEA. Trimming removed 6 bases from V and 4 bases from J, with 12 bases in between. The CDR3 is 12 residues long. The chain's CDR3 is CSVPGGGYGYTF. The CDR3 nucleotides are TGCAGCGTCCCCGGAGGAGGCTATGGCTACACCTTC. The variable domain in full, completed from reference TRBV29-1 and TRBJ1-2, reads SAVISQKPSRDICQRGTSLTIQCQVDSQVTMMFWYRQQPGQSLTLIATANQGSEATYESGFVIDKFPISRPNLTFSTLTVSNMSPEDSSIYLCSVPGGGYGYTFGSGTRLTVV.

Here the CDR3 reads CASSLERYEQYF. CDR3 nucleotide sequence: TGTGCCAGCAGCTTAGAACGCTACGAGCAGTACTTC. The chain is built from TRBV7-9 and TRBJ2-7; D gene ambiguous. Germline V gene data show CDR1 as SEHNR and CDR2 as FQNEAQ (reference sequence). This CDR3 region has 12 residues. The germline V and J ends were trimmed by 1 base and 3 bases, with 4 bases remaining between them.

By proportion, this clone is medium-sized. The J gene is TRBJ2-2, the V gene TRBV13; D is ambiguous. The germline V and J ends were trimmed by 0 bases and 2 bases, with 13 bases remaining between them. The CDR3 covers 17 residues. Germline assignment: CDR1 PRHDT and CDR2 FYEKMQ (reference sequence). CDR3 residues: CASSLGLPAQNTGELFF. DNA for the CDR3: TGTGCCAGCAGCTTAGGCCTTCCAGCCCAAAACACCGGGGAGCTGTTTTTT.

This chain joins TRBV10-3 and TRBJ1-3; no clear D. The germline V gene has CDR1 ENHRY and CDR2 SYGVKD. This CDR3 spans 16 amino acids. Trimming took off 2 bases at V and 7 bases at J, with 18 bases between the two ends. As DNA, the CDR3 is TGTGCCATCAGTGAGGGGATGGGTCTTCTCGGGAACACCATATATTTT. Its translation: CAISEGMGLLGNTIYF.

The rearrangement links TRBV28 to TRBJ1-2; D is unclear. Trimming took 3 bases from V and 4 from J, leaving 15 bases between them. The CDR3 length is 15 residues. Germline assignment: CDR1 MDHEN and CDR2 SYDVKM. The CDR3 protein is CASSFARTAGYGYTF. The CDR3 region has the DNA TGTGCCAGCAGTTTCGCGCGGACGGCTGGCTATGGCTACACCTTC.

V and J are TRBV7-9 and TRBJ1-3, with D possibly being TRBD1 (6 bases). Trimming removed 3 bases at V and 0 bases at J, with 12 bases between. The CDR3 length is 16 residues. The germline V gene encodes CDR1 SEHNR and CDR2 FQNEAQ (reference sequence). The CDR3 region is CASSFTGLGSGNTIYF. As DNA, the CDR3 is TGTGCCAGCAGCTTCACAGGGCTCGGCTCTGGAAACACCATATATTTT.

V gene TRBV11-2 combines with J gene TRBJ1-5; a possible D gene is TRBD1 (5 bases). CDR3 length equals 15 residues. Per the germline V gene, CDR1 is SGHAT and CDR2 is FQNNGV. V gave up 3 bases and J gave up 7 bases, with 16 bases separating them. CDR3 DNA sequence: TGTGCCAGCAGCTTGGGGGGTGGAACCAGGCAGCCCCAGCATTTT. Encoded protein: CASSLGGGTRQPQHF.

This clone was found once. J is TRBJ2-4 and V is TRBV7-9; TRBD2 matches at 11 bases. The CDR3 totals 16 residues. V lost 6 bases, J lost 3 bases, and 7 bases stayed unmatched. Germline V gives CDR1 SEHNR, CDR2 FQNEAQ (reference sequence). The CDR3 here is CASSPTGTSGKNIQYF. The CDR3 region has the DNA TGTGCCAGCAGTCCGACCGGGACTAGCGGCAAAAACATTCAGTACTTC.

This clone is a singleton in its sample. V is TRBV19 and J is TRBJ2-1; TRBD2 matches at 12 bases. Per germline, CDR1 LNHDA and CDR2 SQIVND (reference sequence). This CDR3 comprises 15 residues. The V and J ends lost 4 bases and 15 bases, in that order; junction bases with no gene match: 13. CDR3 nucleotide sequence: TGTGCCAGTAGTACCCGGACTAGCGGGGCCCCCTGGCCGTTCTTC. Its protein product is CASSTRTSGAPWPFF.

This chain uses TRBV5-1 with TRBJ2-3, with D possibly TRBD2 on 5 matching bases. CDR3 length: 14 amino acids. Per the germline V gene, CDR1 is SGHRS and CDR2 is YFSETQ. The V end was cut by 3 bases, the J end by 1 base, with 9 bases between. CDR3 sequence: CASSSGSGTDTQYF. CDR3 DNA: TGCGCCAGCAGCTCGGGGTCGGGCACAGATACGCAGTATTTT.

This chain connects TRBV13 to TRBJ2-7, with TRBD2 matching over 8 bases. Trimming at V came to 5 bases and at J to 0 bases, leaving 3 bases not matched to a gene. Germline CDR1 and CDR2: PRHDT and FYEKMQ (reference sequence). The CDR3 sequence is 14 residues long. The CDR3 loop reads CASSPGTSSYEQYF. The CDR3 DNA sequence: TGTGCCAGCAGCCCCGGGACTAGCTCCTACGAGCAGTACTTC. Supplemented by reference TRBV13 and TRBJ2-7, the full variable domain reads AAGVIQSPRHLIKEKRETATLKCYPIPRHDTVYWYQQGPGQDPQFLISFYEKMQSDKGSIPDRFSAQQFSDYHSELNMSSLELGDSALYFCASSPGTSSYEQYFGPGTRLTVT.

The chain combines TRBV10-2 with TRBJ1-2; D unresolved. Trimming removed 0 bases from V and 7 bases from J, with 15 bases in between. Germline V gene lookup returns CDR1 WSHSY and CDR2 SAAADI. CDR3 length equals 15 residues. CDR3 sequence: CASSESVGGRVGYTF. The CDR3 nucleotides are TGCGCCAGCAGTGAGTCGGTCGGAGGGAGGGTTGGCTACACCTTC.